A selection of T cell receptor beta chains follows, all from one sample in a study of blood T cell repertoires in COVID-19. Assay: immunoSEQ multiplex PCR; the TCRdb copy retains only in-frame clones and omits some. The table includes a few hundred thousand clones, roughly 90% detected once. Sequenced: PBMCs or T cells enriched from blood (not recorded which). The source is a young woman who had recovered from COVID-19. CDR3s include the opening cysteine and the closing phenylalanine or tryptophan. D genes are given only for firm matches. Expanded clones get a size class; other rows say once, few or many, or leave the size out.

V gene: TRBV4-1; J gene: TRBJ2-7; clone size: NA; D gene: TRBD2; CDR3 protein: CASSNLASGSYEQYF; CDR3 DNA: TGCGCCAGCAGCAACCTTGCTAGCGGGAGTTACGAGCAGTACTTC
V gene: TRBV28; J gene: TRBJ1-2; clone size: NA; D gene: NA; CDR3 protein: CASRSLGHPYGYTF; CDR3 DNA: TGTGCCAGCCGTTCCCTTGGGCATCCCTATGGCTACACCTTC
V gene: TRBV27; J gene: TRBJ2-1; clone size: NA; D gene: NA; CDR3 protein: CASTLRGGGEQFF; CDR3 DNA: TGTGCCAGCACTCTCCGCGGCGGCGGGGAGCAGTTCTTC
V gene: TRBV5-1; J gene: TRBJ2-7; clone size: NA; D gene: NA; CDR3 protein: CASSSELSYEQYF; CDR3 DNA: TGCGCCAGCAGCTCGGAGTTGTCCTACGAGCAGTACTTC
V gene: TRBV28; J gene: TRBJ2-7; clone size: NA; D gene: NA; CDR3 protein: CATQGAYEQYF; CDR3 DNA: TGTGCCACCCAGGGTGCCTACGAGCAGTACTTC
V gene: TRBV3-1/TRBV3-2; J gene: TRBJ1-2; clone size: few; D gene: NA; CDR3 protein: CASQDTNYGYTF; CDR3 DNA: TGTGCCAGCCAGGACACTAACTATGGCTACACCTTC
V gene: TRBV9; J gene: TRBJ1-2; clone size: few; D gene: NA; CDR3 protein: CASSVGDSAYGYTF; CDR3 DNA: TGTGCCAGCAGCGTAGGCGATTCCGCTTATGGCTACACCTTC
V gene: TRBV11-2; J gene: TRBJ2-5; clone size: NA; D gene: NA; CDR3 protein: CASRTIQGNWETQYF; CDR3 DNA: TGTGCCAGCAGAACGATACAGGGTAATTGGGAGACCCAGTACTTC
V gene: TRBV27; J gene: TRBJ2-1; clone size: NA; D gene: NA; CDR3 protein: CASSFRGGPYNEQFF; CDR3 DNA: TGTGCCAGCAGTTTTAGGGGGGGCCCCTACAATGAGCAGTTCTTC
V gene: TRBV12-3/TRBV12-4; J gene: TRBJ2-1; clone size: NA; D gene: NA; CDR3 protein: CASSPGTNMQFF; CDR3 DNA: TGTGCCAGCAGCCCAGGGACAAATATGCAGTTCTTC
V gene: TRBV3-1/TRBV3-2; J gene: TRBJ1-1; clone size: few; D gene: NA; CDR3 protein: CASSQQGLTEAFF; CDR3 DNA: TGTGCCAGCAGCCAACAGGGTCTAACTGAAGCTTTCTTT
V gene: TRBV6-5; J gene: TRBJ2-3; clone size: NA; D gene: TRBD1; CDR3 protein: CATRDRKQAGDTQYF; CDR3 DNA: TGTGCCACCAGGGACAGGAAACAAGCAGGAGATACGCAGTATTTT
V gene: TRBV18; J gene: TRBJ2-5; clone size: NA; D gene: TRBD2; CDR3 protein: CASSPGLAGRVQETQYF; CDR3 DNA: TGTGCCAGCTCACCGGGACTAGCGGGGCGGGTCCAAGAGACCCAGTACTTC
V gene: TRBV5-4; J gene: TRBJ2-3; clone size: NA; D gene: TRBD1; CDR3 protein: CASSLQGADTQYF; CDR3 DNA: TGTGCCAGCAGCTTACAGGGGGCAGATACGCAGTATTTT
V gene: TRBV9; J gene: TRBJ2-3; clone size: few; D gene: NA; CDR3 protein: CASSVGHQGLDTQYF; CDR3 DNA: TGTGCCAGCAGCGTAGGGCATCAGGGTTTGGATACGCAGTATTTT
V gene: TRBV18; J gene: TRBJ1-3; clone size: NA; D gene: NA; CDR3 protein: CASSPPGGAGNTIYF; CDR3 DNA: TGTGCCAGCTCACCACCGGGAGGGGCTGGAAACACCATATATTTT
V gene: TRBV10-3; J gene: TRBJ2-7; clone size: NA; D gene: TRBD2; CDR3 protein: CAISGLAGRYEQYF; CDR3 DNA: TGTGCCATCAGTGGGCTAGCGGGACGGTACGAGCAGTACTTC
V gene: TRBV19; J gene: TRBJ2-7; clone size: NA; D gene: TRBD2; CDR3 protein: CASTWTGLAGGPGEQYF; CDR3 DNA: TGTGCCAGTACTTGGACGGGACTAGCGGGAGGGCCAGGAGAGCAGTACTTC
V gene: TRBV7-2; J gene: TRBJ1-3; clone size: few; D gene: NA; CDR3 protein: CASNPVHSGNTIYF; CDR3 DNA: TGTGCCAGCAACCCAGTTCACTCTGGAAACACCATATATTTT
V gene: TRBV9; J gene: TRBJ2-1; clone size: NA; D gene: NA; CDR3 protein: CASSPQIAWEQFF; CDR3 DNA: TGTGCCAGCAGCCCTCAGATAGCCTGGGAGCAGTTCTTC
V gene: TRBV5-1; J gene: TRBJ2-3; clone size: NA; D gene: TRBD1; CDR3 protein: CASSLTGEDTQYF; CDR3 DNA: TGCGCCAGCAGCTTGACAGGGGAAGATACGCAGTATTTT
V gene: TRBV6-2/TRBV6-3; J gene: TRBJ1-6; clone size: once; D gene: NA; CDR3 protein: CASSYVGGEVDSPLHF; CDR3 DNA: TGTGCCAGCAGTTACGTGGGAGGCGAGGTGGATTCACCCCTCCACTTT